This T cell receptor (beta chain) was identified during a study of lung T cells in sarcoidosis with Löfgren's syndrome. Study overall: Analyses focused on Löfgren's syndrome patients.

Each CDR3 protein is one row after TCRdb ran MiXCR on the reads. The sample lists about 63,000 distinct CDR3 sequences; around 21% were seen once. Study-wide results and caveats: Löfgren's syndrome patients reportedly showed greatest TRAV12-1 and TRBV2 expansion versus controls. TRAV12-1 preferentially paired with TRBV2, with homologous CDR3s.

In its sample, this clonotype was seen many times. The antigen is unknown. This CDR3 region has 14 residues. The ends lost 2 bases at V and 6 bases at J; junction bases unmatched: 6. Germline loops: CDR1 MNHEY, CDR2 SMNVEV (reference sequence). The receptor was derived from a human donor with sarcoidosis (Löfgren's syndrome or another form), or a control subject (not recorded which). The sample taken for sequencing was CD4+ T cells from PBMCs. V and J are TRBV27 and TRBJ1-1; TRBD1 matches 7 bases. CDR3 nucleotide sequence: TGTGCCAGCAGTTTACTACTCAGGGGGGCTGAAGCTTTCTTT. Amino acids: CASSLLLRGAEAFF.